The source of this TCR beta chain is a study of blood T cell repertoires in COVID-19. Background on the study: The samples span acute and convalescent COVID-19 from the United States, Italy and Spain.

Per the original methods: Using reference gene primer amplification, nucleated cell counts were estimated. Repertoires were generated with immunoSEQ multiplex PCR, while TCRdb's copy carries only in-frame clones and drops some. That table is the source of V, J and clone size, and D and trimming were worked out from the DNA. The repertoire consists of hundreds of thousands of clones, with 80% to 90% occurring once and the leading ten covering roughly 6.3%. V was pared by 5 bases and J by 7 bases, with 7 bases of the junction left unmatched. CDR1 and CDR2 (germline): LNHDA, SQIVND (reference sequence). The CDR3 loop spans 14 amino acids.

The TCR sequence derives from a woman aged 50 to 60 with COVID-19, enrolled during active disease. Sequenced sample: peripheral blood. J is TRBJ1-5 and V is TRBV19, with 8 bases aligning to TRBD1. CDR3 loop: CASSPRDRQQPQHF. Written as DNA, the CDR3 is TGTGCCAGTAGTCCAAGGGACAGGCAGCAGCCCCAGCATTTT.